This is a list of T cell receptor beta chains from one sample in a study of tumor-infiltrating lymphocytes in localized non-small cell lung cancer. The assay was immunoSEQ multiplex PCR, and TCRdb's table has in-frame clones only and misses some. This sample yields 15,000 or so clones, of which roughly 43% are seen a single time; about 16% belongs to the top ten. Sequenced material: lung tumor tissue. The receptors shown here come from a human donor with non-small cell lung cancer. Each CDR3 is given without its conserved first and last residue. Each record gives: V gene, J gene, CDR3 protein.

TRBV6-6	TRBJ1-5	ASSAREAQPQH
TRBV6-1	TRBJ2-5	AGNGGPEETQY
TRBV14	TRBJ1-2	ASSQGGRGYYGYT
TRBV6-6	TRBJ2-4	ASSLTPFKNIQY
TRBV6-6	TRBJ1-4	ASSQTEKLF
TRBV7-9	TRBJ2-5	ASSPFTGGTQETQY
TRBV4-1	TRBJ1-5	ASSQRDRDSNQPQH
TRBV7-2	TRBJ2-7	ASSKDRAYEQY
TRBV7-6	TRBJ1-1	ASSLAPQGVNTEAF
TRBV4-1	TRBJ1-5	ASSQEVRTGGQPQH
TRBV11-3	TRBJ2-3	ASSPAGHLTDTQY
TRBV2	TRBJ1-5	ASRGTANQPQH
TRBV7-2	TRBJ1-5	ASSLRGTGANQPQH
TRBV28	TRBJ1-4	ASSPPTGVWEKLF
TRBV9	TRBJ2-3	ASSVGPSIGGDTQY
TRBV7-2	TRBJ2-5	ASSSTRAGGETQY
TRBV30	TRBJ1-5	AWSAGFNQPQH